These 8 T cell receptor beta chains originate from one sample sequenced in a study of blood T cell repertoires in COVID-19. Measured with immunoSEQ multiplex PCR; TCRdb has only the in-frame clones, and not every one. The sample contains a few hundred thousand clones, around 90% of which appear only once. Sequencing was done on a sample of PBMCs or T cells enriched from blood (not recorded which). These receptors all come from a woman under 30 with acute COVID-19.

This sequence joins TRBV11-2 and TRBJ2-1; TRBD2 aligns across 7 bases. Germline CDR1 is SGHAT and CDR2 is FQNNGV. The CDR3 spans 16 residues. The junction had 8 bases not matched to a gene; V was cut back by 5 bases and J by 1 base. The CDR3 nucleotides are TGTGCCAGCAGCGATGGGGCTAGCGGTTCCTACAATGAGCAGTTCTTC. This encodes CASSDGASGSYNEQFF.

This sequence joins TRBV20-1 and TRBJ2-3, with TRBD2 matching over 7 bases. CDR3 length: 16 residues. Trimming took 3 bases from V and 7 from J; bases not matched to a gene: 16. Germline V gene data show CDR1 as DFQATT and CDR2 as SNEGSKA (reference sequence). The CDR3 reads CSASARLAPPGNTQYF. CDR3 in DNA: TGCAGTGCTAGTGCCCGACTAGCCCCGCCGGGTAATACGCAGTATTTT.

The chain employs TRBV29-1 and TRBJ1-6; 8 bases agree with TRBD1. The V gene's germline CDR1 is SQVTM and CDR2 ANQGSEA. The V gene end was trimmed by 7 bases and the J gene end by 3 bases; junction bases not matched to a gene: 5. The CDR3 extends over 14 amino acids. The CDR3: CSARTGNYNSPLHF. DNA for the CDR3: TGCAGCGCTCGGACAGGGAACTATAATTCACCCCTCCACTTT.

This sequence joins TRBV12-5 and TRBJ2-5; 9 bases align to TRBD2. Losses at the gene ends were 1 base for V and 4 bases for J; bases not matched to a gene: 10. This CDR3 comprises 17 residues. Germline V gene sequence: CDR1 LGHNT, CDR2 FRNRAP. For the CDR3, the DNA is TGTGCTAGTGGTTTGGCAGCTAGCGGGAAATTAGTAGAGACCCAGTACTTC. This sequence encodes CASGLAASGKLVETQYF.

The chain joins TRBV4-3 to TRBJ2-1, with D perhaps matching TRBD2 (6 bases). The length of the CDR3 is 16 residues. Germline CDR1 reads LGHNA; CDR2 reads YSLEER. V dropped 0 bases and J dropped 0 bases, with 9 bases sitting between them. The DNA for the CDR3 is TGCGCCAGCAGCCAAGATACTAGCAGCTCCTACAATGAGCAGTTCTTC. Its protein product is CASSQDTSSSYNEQFF.

The genes are TRBV30 and TRBJ2-7; TRBD1 agrees at 7 bases. Germline assignment: CDR1 GTSNPN and CDR2 SVGIG (reference sequence). The CDR3 totals 13 residues. Unmatched junction bases numbered 4, after V lost 2 bases and J lost 3 bases. The CDR3: CAWSTGQFYEQYF. For the CDR3, the DNA is TGTGCCTGGAGTACGGGACAGTTCTACGAGCAGTACTTC.

This clone was seen only once. The chain links TRBV11-2 to TRBJ1-2; TRBD1 matches at 7 bases. This CDR3 has 17 residues. After removal of 2 bases from V and 2 bases from J, the junction contained 11 bases not matched to a gene. The V gene's germline CDR1 is SGHAT and CDR2 FQNNGV. CDR3 loop: CASSLIRPDRRNYGYTF. DNA for the CDR3: TGTGCCAGCAGCTTAATTAGGCCGGACAGGAGAAACTATGGCTACACCTTC.

The rearrangement links TRBV5-6 to TRBJ2-5; D gene ambiguous. The germline V gene encodes CDR1 SGHDT and CDR2 YYEEEE. V was shortened by 3 bases and J by 5 bases, with 8 bases between the two germline ends. This CDR3 contains 12 residues. CDR3 protein: CASSSTFETQYF. CDR3 DNA: TGTGCCAGCAGCTCAACTTTTGAGACCCAGTACTTC.